The next 26 T cell receptor beta chains were all read from a single sample in a study of cytomegalovirus exposure and HLA in healthy donors. With 60 Vbeta and 13 Jbeta primers, the PCR was carried out. Assay used: immunoSEQ multiplex PCR; TCRdb lists only in-frame clones, some missing. The repertoire includes around 130,000 clones, more than 8% of them detected once, and 5.5% sits in the top ten. Specimen: PBMCs. The source of these receptors is a man aged 40-55 years in good health and CMV-seronegative.

This clone turned up a few times. CDR3 sequence reads: CAWSPGHVVKHNQPQHF. The CDR3 nucleotides are TGTGCCTGGAGCCCGGGACACGTGGTCAAACACAATCAGCCCCAGCATTTT. This chain uses TRBV30 with TRBJ1-5, with D possibly TRBD1 on 6 matching bases. The germline V gene encodes CDR1 GTSNPN and CDR2 SVGIG (reference sequence). This CDR3 spans 17 amino acids. V was trimmed by 3 bases and J by 3 bases, leaving 21 bases between them.

A few counts support this clone. The rearrangement links TRBV2 to TRBJ1-1; no clear D gene. The germline CDR1 and CDR2 sequences are SNHLY and FYNNEI. Trimming took 8 bases from V and 4 from J, leaving 20 bases between them. This CDR3 has 15 residues. The CDR3 DNA reads TGTGCCAGCTACCTCACTGACACCCTGGGCACTGAAGCTTTCTTT. Encoded protein: CASYLTDTLGTEAFF.

This clone was detected a few times. This rearrangement joins TRBV7-8 to TRBJ1-5; no clear D. Trimming removed 1 base at V and 1 base at J, with 5 bases between. This CDR3 comprises 14 residues. The germline CDR1 and CDR2 sequences are SGHVS and FQNEAQ. CDR3 nucleotide sequence: TGTGCCAGCAGCTTAGACAGAAGCAATCAGCCCCAGCATTTT. It is translated as CASSLDRSNQPQHF. Combining the CDR3 with reference TRBV7-8 and TRBJ1-5 gives the whole variable domain GAGVSQSPRYKVAKRGQDVALRCDPISGHVSLFWYQQALGQGPEFLTYFQNEAQLDKSGLPSDRFFAERPEGSVSTLKIQRTQQEDSAVYLCASSLDRSNQPQHFGDGTRLSIL.

The chain has TRBV7-2 and TRBJ2-1; 10 positions agree with TRBD2. The V gene end was trimmed by 5 bases and the J gene end by 2 bases; junction bases not matched to a gene: 3. The germline CDR1 and CDR2 sequences are SGHTA and FQGNSA. The CDR3 length is 15 residues. CDR3 protein: CASSVTSGAYNEQFF. In nucleotides, the CDR3 is TGTGCCAGCAGCGTTACTAGCGGGGCCTACAATGAGCAGTTCTTC. Combining the CDR3 with reference TRBV7-2 and TRBJ2-1 gives the whole variable domain GAGVSQSPSNKVTEKGKDVELRCDPISGHTALYWYRQSLGQGLEFLIYFQGNSAPDKSGLPSDRFSAERTGGSVSTLTIQRTQQEDSAVYLCASSVTSGAYNEQFFGPGTRLTVL.

This clone showed up just a few times. The V and J genes are TRBV10-3 and TRBJ2-2; 10 bases are a match to TRBD2. The CDR3 has 16 amino acids. Per germline, CDR1 ENHRY and CDR2 SYGVKD. V lost 4 bases and J lost 0; bases outside the gene matches: 2. DNA of the CDR3: TGTGCCATCAGTGCCCTAGCGGGGGCGAACACCGGGGAGCTGTTTTTT. Protein product: CAISALAGANTGELFF.

J is TRBJ1-1 and V is TRBV27; tentatively, D is TRBD1 (6 bases). This CDR3 comprises 15 residues. Trimming removed 5 bases at V and 0 bases at J, with 13 bases between. The germline gives CDR1 MNHEY, CDR2 SMNVEV (reference sequence). CDR3 sequence: CASSPKDSMNTEAFF. For the CDR3, the DNA is TGTGCCAGCAGTCCTAAGGACAGTATGAACACTGAAGCTTTCTTT.

The chain carries TRBV30 and TRBJ1-1, with TRBD1 as a possible D gene (5 bases). Germline V gives CDR1 GTSNPN, CDR2 SVGIG (reference sequence). V was cut by 4 bases and J by 4 bases, with 25 bases left in between. This CDR3 comprises 17 residues. CDR3 sequence (DNA): TGTGCCTGGATGGACACCTCGCGGGGACGGCGGGGCACTGAAGCTTTCTTT. It yields the protein CAWMDTSRGRRGTEAFF.

J is TRBJ2-5 and V is TRBV5-1; possible D gene TRBD2, 5 bases. The CDR3 extends over 15 amino acids. Per germline, CDR1 SGHRS and CDR2 YFSETQ. V lost 3 bases to trimming and J lost 4 bases, with 16 bases between them. CDR3 sequence: CASSSEDWGRETQYF. CDR3 nucleotides: TGCGCCAGCAGCTCGGAGGACTGGGGAAGAGAGACCCAGTACTTC.

There are a few counts of this clone. This sequence joins TRBV19 and TRBJ2-1, with 7 bases aligning to TRBD1. Losses at the gene ends were 2 bases for V and 1 base for J; bases not matched to a gene: 5. CDR1 is LNHDA, CDR2 SQIVND, per germline (reference sequence). The CDR3 totals 16 residues. The CDR3 nucleotides are TGTGCCAGTAGTATACAAGCAGGGGGATCCTACAATGAGCAGTTCTTC. Encoded protein: CASSIQAGGSYNEQFF.

The chain employs TRBV28 and TRBJ1-5; a weak D match, TRBD1 (5 bases). Germline V gives CDR1 MDHEN, CDR2 SYDVKM. This CDR3 spans 15 amino acids. V was shortened by 3 bases and J by 5 bases, with 14 bases between the two germline ends. The CDR3: CASSFPGRMDQPQHF. The DNA for the CDR3 is TGTGCCAGCAGTTTCCCAGGGAGGATGGATCAGCCCCAGCATTTT. Full variable domain (rest looked up from reference TRBV28 and TRBJ1-5): DVKVTQSSRYLVKRTGEKVFLECVQDMDHENMFWYRQDPGLGLRLIYFSYDVKMKEKGDIPEGYSVSREKKERFSLILESASTNQTSMYLCASSFPGRMDQPQHFGDGTRLSIL.

The genes are TRBV18 and TRBJ2-4; TRBD1 agrees at 8 bases. J was trimmed by 4 bases and V by 4 bases; bases with no gene match: 18. CDR3 length equals 19 residues. CDR1 is KGHSH and CDR2 is LQKENI in the germline V gene. CDR3 sequence: CASSRPPSSPGQDKNIQYF. The CDR3 DNA follows: TGTGCCAGCTCACGTCCTCCGTCCTCGCCGGGACAGGATAAAAACATTCAGTACTTC.

This clone was recorded a few times. Additional DNA sequences in this sample encode the identical CDR3. This chain joins TRBV5-1 and TRBJ1-2; 10 bases are shared with TRBD1. The CDR3 totals 14 residues. CDR1 is SGHRS and CDR2 is YFSETQ in the germline V gene. The ends lost 6 bases at V and 5 bases at J; junction bases unmatched: 7. The CDR3 bases are TGCGCCAGCACATCCGGGACAGGGGCATATGGCTACACCTTC. The encoded protein is CASTSGTGAYGYTF.

This sequence joins TRBV10-2 and TRBJ1-6; D gene unclear. The ends were cut back, 3 bases at V and 0 bases at J, with 9 bases in the middle. This CDR3 contains 16 residues. Germline V CDR1 and CDR2: WSHSY, SAAADI. The chain's CDR3 is CASSDGVSSYNSPLHF. The CDR3 nucleotides are TGCGCCAGCAGTGACGGTGTCTCCTCCTATAATTCACCCCTCCACTTT.

The table lists this clone with a few counts. This chain joins TRBV5-1 and TRBJ2-7; TRBD1 is a possible D gene (5 bases). Trimming removed 0 bases at V and 2 bases at J, with 12 bases between. CDR1 is SGHRS, CDR2 YFSETQ, per germline. CDR3 length: 15 amino acids. The CDR3 here is CASSLVGDRAYEQYF. CDR3 sequence (DNA): TGCGCCAGCAGCTTGGTAGGTGACAGAGCCTACGAGCAGTACTTC.

This chain connects TRBV6-1 to TRBJ2-7; D is unresolved. Per germline, CDR1 MNHNS and CDR2 SASEGT. The CDR3 totals 13 residues. The V and J ends lost 2 bases and 3 bases respectively, with 8 bases between them. In DNA, the CDR3 is TGTGCCAGCAGTGAATGGCAGAACTACGAGCAGTACTTC. Translating gives CASSEWQNYEQYF.

A few counts support this clone. This sequence joins TRBV2 and TRBJ2-2, with D possibly being TRBD2 (5 bases). This CDR3 contains 13 residues. The V end lost 6 bases, the J end lost 6 bases, and 11 bases lay between the germline ends. The germline V gene has CDR1 SNHLY and CDR2 FYNNEI. CDR3 sequence: CASRTSKAGELFF. CDR3 nucleotides: TGTGCCAGCAGAACTAGTAAGGCCGGGGAGCTGTTTTTT.

The chain employs TRBV10-1 and TRBJ2-3; TRBD1 matches 9 bases. Germline CDR1 is WNHNN and CDR2 is SYGVQD (reference sequence). The V segment lost 8 bases and the J segment 4 bases; nucleotides outside the gene matches: 7. The CDR3 length is 14 residues. CDR3 sequence: CASSLGTGSDTQYF. The CDR3 DNA reads TGCGCCAGCTCTCTTGGGACAGGGTCAGATACGCAGTATTTT.

A note on this clone: Its ends do not fully match the called genes, so a read error is possible. CDR3 in DNA: TGTGCCAGCAGATTATACCGGGACTCCCAAGAGACCCAGTACTTC. Translation gives CASRLYRDSQETQYF. V and J are TRBV27 and TRBJ2-5; a weak D match, TRBD2 (6 bases). Germline V gives CDR1 MNHEY, CDR2 SMNVEV (reference sequence). The CDR3 sequence is 15 residues long.

This clone has more than one count but fewer than ten. This chain joins TRBV11-2 and TRBJ2-7, with 7 bases lining up with TRBD2. CDR3 length: 13 amino acids. J lost 2 bases, V lost 5 bases, and 3 bases had no gene match. Germline V gene lookup returns CDR1 SGHAT and CDR2 FQNNGV. The CDR3 region has the DNA TGTGCCAGCAGCGGACTAGTCACCTACGAGCAGTACTTC. This gives the protein CASSGLVTYEQYF. Drawing the rest from reference TRBV11-2 and TRBJ2-7, the complete variable domain is EAGVAQSPRYKIIEKRQSVAFWCNPISGHATLYWYQQILGQGPKLLIQFQNNGVVDDSQLPKDRFSAERLKGVDSTLKIQPAKLEDSAVYLCASSGLVTYEQYFGPGTRLTVT.

The chain combines TRBV9 with TRBJ2-3; weak D call: TRBD2 (6 bases). The germline V gene has CDR1 SGDLS and CDR2 YYNGEE. Trimming shortened V by 3 bases and J by 1 base, and 15 bases separated the two germline ends. The CDR3 spans 16 residues. CDR3 bases: TGTGCCAGCAGCGCGGAGGGAGTTGCTGGCACAGATACGCAGTATTTT. Translation: CASSAEGVAGTDTQYF.

In this sample, this clone turned up a few times. The rearrangement joins TRBV19 to TRBJ1-5; 8 bases line up with TRBD1. This CDR3 region has 16 residues. In germline, CDR1 is LNHDA, CDR2 SQIVND (reference sequence). With 3 bases clipped from V and 0 bases from J, the junction kept 4 bases outside the gene matches. Here the CDR3 DNA reads TGTGCCAGTAGTATGGGGACAGGTGGTAGCAATCAGCCCCAGCATTTT. This sequence encodes CASSMGTGGSNQPQHF.

The chain's CDR3 is CASSVTGNTGELFF. The CDR3 DNA reads as TGTGCCAGTAGTGTTACAGGTAACACCGGGGAGCTGTTTTTT. The V gene is TRBV19, the J gene TRBJ2-2; D might be TRBD1 (5 bases). Germline-derived CDR1 and CDR2 are LNHDA and SQIVND (reference sequence). Trimming took 5 bases from V and 2 from J, leaving 9 bases between them. This CDR3 has 14 amino acids.

This clone has only a few counts. This chain joins TRBV10-3 and TRBJ1-2; D is unresolved. Germline V gene data show CDR1 as ENHRY and CDR2 as SYGVKD. CDR3 size: 16 residues. V was trimmed by 0 bases and J by 3 bases, leaving 14 bases between them. CDR3 sequence: CAISESESGTDYGYTF. The CDR3 DNA is TGTGCCATCAGTGAGTCGGAGAGTGGAACGGACTATGGCTACACCTTC.

There are a few counts of this clone. The chain combines TRBV29-1 with TRBJ1-1; D is unresolved. The germline V gene has CDR1 SQVTM and CDR2 ANQGSEA. There are 14 residues in the CDR3. V was shortened by 6 bases and J by 5 bases, with 19 bases between the two germline ends. The CDR3 loop reads CSVSPAGTITEAFF. Written as DNA, the CDR3 is TGCAGCGTCTCACCCGCAGGTACGATAACTGAAGCTTTCTTT.

CDR3 region: CASRDFGYNEQFF. DNA of the CDR3: TGTGCCTCCCGGGACTTTGGGTACAATGAGCAGTTCTTC. The chain carries TRBV19 and TRBJ2-1, with D maybe TRBD2 (6 bases). V lost 11 bases, J lost 4 bases, and 15 bases lay in between. Looked up from germline, CDR1 is LNHDA and CDR2 is SQIVND (reference sequence). The CDR3 consists of 13 residues. Using reference TRBV19 and TRBJ2-1 for the parts outside the CDR3, the full variable domain is DGGITQSPKYLFRKEGQNVTLSCEQNLNHDAMYWYRQDPGQGLRLIYYSQIVNDFQKGDIAEGYSVSREKKESFPLTVTSAQKNPTAFYLCASRDFGYNEQFFGPGTRLTVL.

This clone was observed a handful of times. The rearrangement uses TRBV5-1 and TRBJ2-4; 10 bases line up with TRBD1. Unmatched junction bases numbered 4, after V lost 0 bases and J lost 7 bases. The CDR3 runs to 15 residues. Germline CDR1 and CDR2: SGHRS and YFSETQ. CDR3: CASSLGGTGDNIQYF. The CDR3 coding sequence is TGCGCCAGCAGCTTGGGAGGGACAGGGGACAACATTCAGTACTTC.